The sequence of this TCR beta chain was determined in a study of blood T cells in healthy people across ages. Study-wide points: Older individuals had lower TCR beta diversity per million T cells (the decline was roughly linear).

The germline V gene encodes CDR1 SNHLY and CDR2 FYNNEI. This CDR3 region has 12 residues. Trimming took 11 bases from V and 2 from J, leaving 12 bases between them. Points on this clonotype: Its specificity is not known.

A sample-barcoded 5' primer and a J-beta primer mix were used in a second PCR of roughly 6 to 11 cycles. MiXCR, run by TCRdb on the 5' RACE reads, gives a single entry per CDR3 protein. Among some 1,800,000 distinct CDR3 sequences, approximately 39% were seen once, and the ten largest hold roughly 24%. The receptor was derived from a human donor in good health. The material sequenced was blood. The gene calls are TRBV2 and TRBJ1-2, with a tentative D call TRBD1 (5 bases). The CDR3 sequence: CAAGPVNYGYTF. CDR3 DNA sequence: TGTGCCGCAGGGCCAGTGAACTATGGCTACACCTTC.